This TCR beta chain was observed in a study of human T cells and chemical hapten exposure (dated by TCRdb to the early 2020s). For the wider study: For sensitization, 2% DPC in acetone was applied to a roughly 2 cm by roughly 2 cm area of upper inner arm skin. Twenty-nine alopecia patients gave blood for TCR sequencing at one to four time points (pre-sensitization, 2, 6 and 24 weeks). Peripheral blood TCR repertoire changes were tracked in vivo in alopecia patients during primary and secondary sensitization to the hapten diphenylcyclopropenone (DPC). Libraries were pooled for sequencing, and per-sample TCR yields varied mainly because of small differences in library volumes within the pool. Patch testing on the upper back used Finn chambers containing 0.01% DPC, with scoring done after 6 days according to International Contact Dermatitis Research Group standards. Throughout the approximately 23-week study period, patients were also given weekly therapeutic DPC doses on the scalp. The patient cohort, mostly female, included alopecia areata with under or over 50% scalp involvement, alopecia totalis and alopecia universalis. Blood samples were taken from patients before sensitization (week 0) and then at 2, 6 and about 24 weeks after DPC sensitization. Study-level results and caveats: Significantly more large CDR3 similarity clusters were formed by expanded TCRs than by pre-sensitization or healthy control sets, consistent with antigen-driven responses. No change with DPC sensitization was found in the number of TCRs above 1 in 1000 frequency, and no evidence of global repertoire structure alterations was found. Patch test score was positively correlated with the number of PT1 expanded TCRs, with significance at thresholds 8, 16 and 32 but not at 4. All patients had alopecia, a presumed autoimmune disease, so their immune response might differ from that of healthy individuals. Repeated subsampling changed both the strength of the expansion versus patch-test correlation and the threshold at which that correlation became significant.

Notes on this clonotype: Its antigen is not yet known. Base qualities are not at hand, and no much larger clone is one base apart.

Measured from the cysteine to the phenylalanine, the CDR3 is 15 residues long. Only the CDR3 part of the read is kept: 45 bases, read in frame from the first base. Based on the germline V gene, the CDR1 and CDR2 sequences are LGHNA and YSLEER. V is clipped by 0 bases and J by 5 bases, and the sequence between their germline boundaries is 12 bases long. The intended sense of this specimen's time point label: patch test 3, about 24 weeks after DPC sensitization. The treatment or condition label on this specimen signifies: therapeutic diphenylcyclopropenone sensitization with weekly scalp DPC. Blood at each patch-test visit was drawn before the patch test was applied. Patients were considered eligible if aged 18 to 70, diagnosed with alopecia and deemed suitable for DPC therapy, and patients were excluded if pregnant. Unfractionated whole blood was collected in Tempus Blood RNA tubes, and total RNA was extracted from that blood.

Library method: RACE. The reads were generated on a NextSeq 500. Library preparation attached unique molecular identifiers to individual cDNA molecules for quantitative, reproducible TCR counting. Each blood RNA sample was used to sequence both TCR alpha and TCR beta chains. The authors processed their data as follows. Samples had a median of about 96,000 TCRs, with a range from roughly 23,224 to 700,000. The Decombinator software suite was used to annotate V, J and CDR3 in the TCR reads. Every sample was subsampled to the same number of TCRs (28,000) for the PS versus PT1 abundance plots. Expanded TCRs were defined as absent before sensitization and observed at least eight times at the 2-week time point. TCRdb reprocessed the public reads (quality trimming at Q25 with fastp, clone calling with MiXCR) and kept in-frame beta chains. A single entry per CDR3 protein holds the most common genes and DNA from its merged rows. TCRdb, not the authors, supplied the V and J calls. This sample has fewer than 55,000 distinct CDR3 sequences in its table, and roughly 9.5% of those were observed once. The ten largest clones take up 16% of the sample.

This receptor was taken from a woman in her thirties or forties with alopecia areata. Some clones in this sample may be carry-over from other donors' samples. The chain links TRBV4-3 with TRBJ2-3; the D assignment is uncertain and may be TRBD1 or TRBD2, with 6 bases supporting each. Sequencing was performed on whole blood, taken in connection with sensitization to the hapten diphenylcyclopropenone (DPC). The bases are TGCGCCAGCAGCCAAGAAGGGGGGCCCGGAGATACGCAGTATTTT. The resulting protein is CASSQEGGPGDTQYF.